The text below deals with one TCR beta chain. Which antigen it targets is not known. One base away there is no much larger clone; base qualities are not given. Taken from the germline V gene, the CDR1 and CDR2 loops are KGHDR and SFDVKD. The CDR3 has 13 amino acids, counting the end cysteine and phenylalanine. This entry keeps only the CDR3 DNA: 39 bases, framed from base 1. V loses 4 bases at its end and J loses 5 bases; junction bases beyond the gene matches: 4. Peripheral blood CD8+ and CD4+ T cells from healthy donors, Susac syndrome patients and multiple sclerosis patients were profiled by high-throughput TCR beta sequencing. The Susac syndrome patients fulfilled recently defined diagnostic criteria for definite or probable disease. Bulk CD8+ and CD4+ T cells were purified by magnetic negative isolation, while CD8+ TEMRA cells were enriched using FACS. Blood was collected in EDTA tubes and processed within 24 hours, with PBMCs isolated through density gradient centrifugation. PBMCs intended for TCR sequencing were cryopreserved in liquid nitrogen and thawed later in a water bath at 37 degrees C. Purity of sorted or isolated CD4+, CD8+ and CD8+ TEMRA cells was at least 90%.

RNA was extracted using the RNeasy kit, and about 0.5 to 1 microgram was reverse transcribed with random hexamers. The immunoSEQ multiplex PCR assay, covering 54 Vbeta and 13 Jbeta segments, was used to amplify TCR beta CDR3 regions. To correct PCR amplification bias, a synthetic template baseline was used for both primer optimization and computational correction. On the study's bioinformatics: Reads were assigned to V, D and J genes according to IMGT and analyzed in immunoSEQ Analyzer, with only productive sequences retained. Clonality was calculated as one minus the Shannon entropy normalized by log2 of the number of productive unique sequences. Public and private clones were assessed among the 100 most prevalent clones of each patient and control. A clone was defined as Susac-specific if it was absent from the healthy and MS cohorts, from roughly 980 published viral clones and from other ImmuneACCESS disease sequences. TCRdb applied fastp at Q25 and MiXCR to the public reads, then kept only in-frame beta chains. Each entry merges the rows of one CDR3 protein and shows their most common DNA and genes. V and J calls and clone size were set by TCRdb, not the authors. Present in this sample are more than 95,000 distinct CDR3 sequences, around 94% of which were seen just once. Approximately 0.2% of the sample rests with the top ten.

These data originate in a study of CD8 T cells in Susac syndrome (dated by TCRdb to the late 2010s). The study in broad terms: Of the Susac syndrome patients who were sequenced, roughly 6 had clinically active disease and eight were in clinical remission. At the time of blood withdrawal, Susac syndrome patients were either therapy-naive, taking corticosteroids (with some also receiving IVIg), or on IVIg alone. The study used repertoire sequencing to test whether antigen drove CD8+ T cell activation and differentiation in Susac syndrome. Clonality of the CD8+ T cell repertoire was compared between roughly 13 healthy donors, about 14 Susac syndrome patients and some 15 multiple sclerosis patients.

What the study reported, not specific to this receptor: The number of individuals in the TCR sequencing and HLA analysis was recognized as being relatively small. Looking at Susac-specific public clones, the researchers identified under 20 in the total CD8+ repertoire and roughly 5 in the CD8+ TEMRA repertoire. Clonal expansion was seen in Susac syndrome CD8+ repertoires, peaking in CD8+ TEMRA cells and being greater in clinically active patients than in remitting ones.

The sequenced material came from CD8+ T cells from PBMCs. The V gene is TRBV24-1 and the J gene is TRBJ2-7; TRBD1 aligns with 7 central bases. This receptor was obtained from a human donor with Susac syndrome. For the CDR3, the sequence is CATSETGLHEQYF. Read as DNA, the sequence is TGTGCCACCAGTGAGACAGGGCTCCACGAGCAGTACTTC.